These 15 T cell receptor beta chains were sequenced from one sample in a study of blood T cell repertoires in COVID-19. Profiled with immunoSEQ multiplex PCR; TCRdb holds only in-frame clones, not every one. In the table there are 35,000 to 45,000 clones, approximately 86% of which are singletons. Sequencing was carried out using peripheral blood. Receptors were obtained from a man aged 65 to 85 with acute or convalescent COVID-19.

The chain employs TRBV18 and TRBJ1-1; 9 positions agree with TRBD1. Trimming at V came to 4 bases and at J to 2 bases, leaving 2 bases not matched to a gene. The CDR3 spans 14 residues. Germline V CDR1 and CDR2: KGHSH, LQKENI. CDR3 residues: CASSQTGGNTEAFF. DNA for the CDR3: TGTGCCAGCTCACAGACAGGGGGAAACACTGAAGCTTTCTTT.

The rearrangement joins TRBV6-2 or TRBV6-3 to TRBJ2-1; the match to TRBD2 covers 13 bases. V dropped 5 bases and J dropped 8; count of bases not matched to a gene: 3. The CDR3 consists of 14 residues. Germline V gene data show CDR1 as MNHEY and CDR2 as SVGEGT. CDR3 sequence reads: CASSRTSGSHEQFF. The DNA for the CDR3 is TGTGCCAGCAGTAGGACTAGCGGGAGCCATGAGCAGTTCTTC.

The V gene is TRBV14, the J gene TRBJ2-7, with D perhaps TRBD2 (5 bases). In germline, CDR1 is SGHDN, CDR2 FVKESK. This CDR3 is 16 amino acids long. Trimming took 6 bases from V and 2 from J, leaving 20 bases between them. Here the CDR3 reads CASRQRAGGGTYEQYF. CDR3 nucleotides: TGTGCCAGCAGACAGAGGGCCGGAGGAGGCACCTACGAGCAGTACTTC.

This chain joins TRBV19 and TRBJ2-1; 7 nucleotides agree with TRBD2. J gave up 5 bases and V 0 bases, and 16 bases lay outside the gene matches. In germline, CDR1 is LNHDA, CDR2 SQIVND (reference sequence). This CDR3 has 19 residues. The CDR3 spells CASSIEPIAGHFPDNEQFF. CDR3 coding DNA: TGTGCCAGTAGTATAGAACCTATAGCGGGCCATTTCCCAGACAATGAGCAGTTCTTC.

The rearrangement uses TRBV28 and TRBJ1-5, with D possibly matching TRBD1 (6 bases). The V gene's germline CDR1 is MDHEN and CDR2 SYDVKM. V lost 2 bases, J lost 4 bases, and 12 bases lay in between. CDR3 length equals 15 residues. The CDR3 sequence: CASSLAGTRNQPQHF. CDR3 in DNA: TGTGCCAGCAGTTTAGCCGGGACAAGGAATCAGCCCCAGCATTTT.

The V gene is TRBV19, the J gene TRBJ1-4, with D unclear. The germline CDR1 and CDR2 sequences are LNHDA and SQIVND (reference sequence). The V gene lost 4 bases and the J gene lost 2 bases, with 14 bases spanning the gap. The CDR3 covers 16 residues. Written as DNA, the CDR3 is TGTGCCAGTAGTAAAACGTCGGGGTCTACTAATGAAAAACTGTTTTTT. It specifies CASSKTSGSTNEKLFF.

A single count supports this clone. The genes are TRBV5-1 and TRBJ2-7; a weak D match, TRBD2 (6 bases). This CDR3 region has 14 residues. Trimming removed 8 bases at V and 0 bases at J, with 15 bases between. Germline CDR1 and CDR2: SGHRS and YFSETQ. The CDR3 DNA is TGCGCCAGTGGGTCGAGTAGCGGCTCCTACGAGCAGTACTTC. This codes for CASGSSSGSYEQYF. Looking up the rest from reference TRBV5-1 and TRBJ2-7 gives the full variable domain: KAGVTQTPRYLIKTRGQQVTLSCSPISGHRSVSWYQQTPGQGLQFLFEYFSETQRNKGNFPGRFSGRQFSNSRSEMNVSTLELGDSALYLCASGSSSGSYEQYFGPGTRLTVT.

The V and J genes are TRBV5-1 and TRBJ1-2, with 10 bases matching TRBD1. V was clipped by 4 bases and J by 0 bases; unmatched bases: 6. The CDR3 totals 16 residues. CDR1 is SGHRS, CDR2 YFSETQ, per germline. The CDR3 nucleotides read TGCGCCAGCAGCGAGGGACAGGGGATAGCTAACTATGGCTACACCTTC. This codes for CASSEGQGIANYGYTF.

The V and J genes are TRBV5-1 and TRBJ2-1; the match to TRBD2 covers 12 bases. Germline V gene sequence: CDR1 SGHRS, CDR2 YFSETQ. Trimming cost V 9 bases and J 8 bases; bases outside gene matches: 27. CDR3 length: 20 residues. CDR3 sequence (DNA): TGCGCCATCTACATCCCGAGGGGAAGGGCTAGCGGGAGGGCCTGGGATGAGCAGTTCTTC. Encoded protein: CAIYIPRGRASGRAWDEQFF.

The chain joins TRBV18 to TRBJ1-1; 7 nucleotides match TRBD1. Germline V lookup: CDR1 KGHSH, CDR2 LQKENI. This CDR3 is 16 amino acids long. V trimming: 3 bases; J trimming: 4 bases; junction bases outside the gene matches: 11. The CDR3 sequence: CASSPPGQQLITEAFF. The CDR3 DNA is TGTGCCAGCTCACCTCCGGGACAGCAACTAATCACTGAAGCTTTCTTT.

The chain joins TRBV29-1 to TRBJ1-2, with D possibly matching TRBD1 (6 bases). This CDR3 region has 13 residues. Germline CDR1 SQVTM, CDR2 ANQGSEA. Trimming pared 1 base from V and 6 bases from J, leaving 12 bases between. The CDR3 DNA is TGCAGCGTTGAAGGCAGGGGATTTGATGGCTACACCTTC. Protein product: CSVEGRGFDGYTF. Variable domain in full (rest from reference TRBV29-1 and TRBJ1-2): SAVISQKPSRDICQRGTSLTIQCQVDSQVTMMFWYRQQPGQSLTLIATANQGSEATYESGFVIDKFPISRPNLTFSTLTVSNMSPEDSSIYLCSVEGRGFDGYTFGSGTRLTVV.

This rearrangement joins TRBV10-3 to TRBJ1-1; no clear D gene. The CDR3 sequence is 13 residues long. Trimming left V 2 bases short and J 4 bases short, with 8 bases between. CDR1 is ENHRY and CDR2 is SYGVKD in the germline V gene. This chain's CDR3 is CAISELQATEAFF. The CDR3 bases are TGTGCCATCAGTGAGCTCCAGGCCACTGAAGCTTTCTTT.

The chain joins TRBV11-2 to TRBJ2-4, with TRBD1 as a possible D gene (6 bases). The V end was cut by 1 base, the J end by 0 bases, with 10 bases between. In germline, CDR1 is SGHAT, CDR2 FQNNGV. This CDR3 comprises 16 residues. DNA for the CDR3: TGTGCCAGCAGCTTAGTAGGACAGCTAGCCAAAAACATTCAGTACTTC. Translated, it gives CASSLVGQLAKNIQYF.

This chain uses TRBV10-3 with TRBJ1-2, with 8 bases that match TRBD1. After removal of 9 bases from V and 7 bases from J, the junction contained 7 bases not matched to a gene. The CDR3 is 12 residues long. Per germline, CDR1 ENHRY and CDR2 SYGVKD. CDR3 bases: TGTGCCATTACAGGGGACAGGTCTGGCTACACCTTC. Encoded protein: CAITGDRSGYTF.

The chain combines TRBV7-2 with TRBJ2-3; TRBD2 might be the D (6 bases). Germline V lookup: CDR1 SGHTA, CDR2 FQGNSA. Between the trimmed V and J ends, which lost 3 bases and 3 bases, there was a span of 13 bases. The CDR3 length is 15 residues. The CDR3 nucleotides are TGTGCCAGCAGCTTGAGAGGCGGGATGACAGATACGCAGTATTTT. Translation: CASSLRGGMTDTQYF.